Listed below are T cell receptor beta chains from one sample, sequenced in a study of OX40 agonist ivuxolimab in advanced cancers. Generated by immunoSEQ multiplex PCR, the TCRdb table keeps only in-frame clones and is missing some. Here the sample spans roughly 44,000 clones, around nine tenths being singletons. The sequencing used CD4+ or CD8+ T cells sorted from blood, collected in a trial of the OX40 agonist ivuxolimab. The receptors were sampled from an adult with an advanced solid tumor such as melanoma, head and neck, liver or kidney cancer. CDR3s include the opening cysteine and the closing phenylalanine or tryptophan. A D gene is named only where the DNA matches it firmly. The listing skips clone size in some rows; elsewhere it reads once, few, many or a size class.

clone_size | j_call | v_call | d_call | cdr3_nt | cdr3_aa
- | TRBJ2-2 | TRBV11-2 | TRBD1 | TGTGCCAGCAGCTTAGGAGACAGGGGGCCGGTCACCGGGGAGCTGTTTTTT | CASSLGDRGPVTGELFF
- | TRBJ2-3 | TRBV4-3 | TRBD2 | TGCGCCAGCAGCCGCTCCCTTCTTCTAGCGGGGGGGGAAGATACGCAGTATTTT | CASSRSLLLAGGEDTQYF
- | TRBJ2-7 | TRBV10-3 | - | TGTGCCATCAGGGACAGTACTGAGGAGTACTTC | CAIRDSTEEYF
- | TRBJ2-7 | TRBV19 | - | TGTGCCAGTAGTATCCCAGGGGCCTACGAGCAGTACTTC | CASSIPGAYEQYF
- | TRBJ2-7 | TRBV4-3 | - | TGCGCCAGCAGCCAGGGCACGACCTACGAGCAGTACTTC | CASSQGTTYEQYF
- | TRBJ1-2 | TRBV7-8 | - | TGTGCCAGCAGCTTAACCACAGGGTCCTATGGCTACACCTTC | CASSLTTGSYGYTF
- | TRBJ2-7 | TRBV7-9 | - | TGTGCCAGCAGCCAGCAGGTTGACGAGCAGTACTTC | CASSQQVDEQYF
- | TRBJ2-7 | TRBV6-5 | - | TGTGCCAGCAGTTTTAATGAGGAAAACTCCTACGAGCAGTACTTC | CASSFNEENSYEQYF
- | TRBJ1-2 | TRBV9 | TRBD1 | TGTGCCAGCAGCGCCGGGACAGGCCTCGGCTACACCTTC | CASSAGTGLGYTF
- | TRBJ1-1 | TRBV6-5 | - | TGTGCCAGCAGTTACGGGGGTCCGAACACTGAAGCTTTCTTT | CASSYGGPNTEAFF
once | TRBJ1-1 | TRBV18 | - | TGTGCCAGCTCACCACCGCAAGGGGTAATGGTCGGCACTGAAGCTTTCTTT | CASSPPQGVMVGTEAFF
- | TRBJ1-1 | TRBV9 | TRBD1 | TGTGCCAGCAGCGCGACAGGGGCCGAGAACACTGAAGCTTTCTTT | CASSATGAENTEAFF
- | TRBJ1-2 | TRBV6-1 | - | TGTGCCAGCAGTGAACGGGGGAAGGGAGGCTACACCTTC | CASSERGKGGYTF
- | TRBJ1-3 | TRBV19 | - | TGTGCCAGTGGGGACACCATACGGGACACCATATATTTT | CASGDTIRDTIYF
- | TRBJ2-1 | TRBV4-3 | - | TGCGCCACATCACCTGGCGGTCAAGGGAAGTACAATGAGCAGTTCTTC | CATSPGGQGKYNEQFF
- | TRBJ1-1 | TRBV7-9 | - | TGTGCCAGCAGCTTAGCCTCAGGGAATCTCGGGTCTGAAGCTTTCTTT | CASSLASGNLGSEAFF
- | TRBJ1-2 | TRBV6-5 | TRBD1 | TGTGCCAGCAGTTACTCCAGGACAGGGGAAGGTGGCTACACCTTC | CASSYSRTGEGGYTF
- | TRBJ1-2 | TRBV6-5 | TRBD1 | TGTGCCAGCAGTTACTCGACAGGGATCTATGGCTACACCTTC | CASSYSTGIYGYTF
- | TRBJ1-1 | TRBV6-6 | TRBD1 | TGTGCCAGCAGTCTTTACAGGGGGCTGGACACTGAAGCTTTCTTT | CASSLYRGLDTEAFF
once | TRBJ2-7 | TRBV6-1 | - | TGTGCCAGCAGTAGTCTAAAGTACGAGCAGTACTTC | CASSSLKYEQYF
- | TRBJ1-2 | TRBV14 | - | TGTGCCAGCAGCTCAGCCGCTCAGGGGTTTGTACATGGCTACACCTTC | CASSSAAQGFVHGYTF
- | TRBJ2-7 | TRBV2 | TRBD1 | TGTGCCAGCAGCGCCGGGACAGGGTACAACGAGCAGTACTTC | CASSAGTGYNEQYF
- | TRBJ2-7 | TRBV4-3 | TRBD1 | TGCGCCAGCAGGTACGGGACAGGGAATGAATACGAGCAGTACTTC | CASRYGTGNEYEQYF
medium-sized | TRBJ1-1 | TRBV2 | - | TGTGCCAGCAGTGTAGGAAAAGCTTTCTTT | CASSVGKAFF
- | TRBJ1-1 | TRBV5-4 | - | TGTGCCACCGGGGATTCGGGCACTGAAGCTTTCTTT | CATGDSGTEAFF
- | TRBJ2-3 | TRBV18 | - | TGTGCCAGCTCCCAAGACAGGGACTATACGCAGTATTTT | CASSQDRDYTQYF
- | TRBJ1-4 | TRBV19 | TRBD1 | TGTGCCAGTAGTATCGGGACAGGGGGCCGCTCCAACATAGGAAAACTGTTTTTT | CASSIGTGGRSNIGKLFF
- | TRBJ1-1 | TRBV7-3 | - | TGTGCCAGCAGCTCCCTTGGGTCCGACACTGAAGCTTTCTTT | CASSSLGSDTEAFF
- | TRBJ2-1 | TRBV7-6 | - | TGTGCCAGCAGCCCAGGGAATCCCAATGAGCAGTTCTTC | CASSPGNPNEQFF
- | TRBJ1-2 | TRBV7-9 | - | TGTGCCAGCAGCTTAGATCCGGGCAACTATGGCTACACCTTC | CASSLDPGNYGYTF
- | TRBJ1-5 | TRBV7-2 | - | TGTGCCAGCAGCCAGGACAGCGGCAATCAGCCCCAGCATTTT | CASSQDSGNQPQHF
- | TRBJ1-1 | TRBV29-1 | - | TGCAGCGTTGGCAGCAACACTGAAGCTTTCTTT | CSVGSNTEAFF
- | TRBJ1-6 | TRBV7-8 | - | TGTGCCAGCAGCCAACGGGGGACGGCTGCGAGCTCCTATAATTCACCCCTCCACTTT | CASSQRGTAASSYNSPLHF
- | TRBJ2-3 | TRBV7-9 | TRBD1 | TGTGCCAGCAGCTTACGGCCGGGACAGGGGGATCAGGCAGATACGCAGTATTTT | CASSLRPGQGDQADTQYF
- | TRBJ1-1 | TRBV27 | TRBD1 | TGTGCCAGCATGCTGACCCCTATACCGGGACAGGGTGTCACTGAAGCTTTCTTT | CASMLTPIPGQGVTEAFF
- | TRBJ1-5 | TRBV19 | TRBD1 | TGTGCCAGTAGTACAGACAGGGACGGCAATCAGCCCCAGCATTTT | CASSTDRDGNQPQHF
- | TRBJ2-5 | TRBV2 | TRBD2 | TGTGCCAGCAGGGGGACTAGCCAAGAGACCCAGTACTTC | CASRGTSQETQYF
- | TRBJ2-7 | TRBV7-2 | TRBD1 | TGTGCCAGCAGCTTCCCGGGACAGGGGAACACATACGAGCAGTACTTC | CASSFPGQGNTYEQYF
- | TRBJ2-1 | TRBV11-3 | - | TGTGCCAGCAGCTTAGGCAATGAGCAGTTCTTC | CASSLGNEQFF
- | TRBJ2-7 | TRBV6-5 | TRBD1 | TGTGCCAGCAGACAGACAGGGTACACCTACGAGCAGTACTTC | CASRQTGYTYEQYF
once | TRBJ2-2 | TRBV27 | - | TGTGCCAGCAGGCCCTTCCCCCGGGGGCGGGGTGGCGGGGAGCTGTTTTTT | CASRPFPRGRGGGELFF
- | TRBJ2-3 | TRBV28 | TRBD1 | TGTGCCAGCAAGGGGGCACTAGGATTAGTAGATACGCAGTATTTT | CASKGALGLVDTQYF
- | TRBJ1-2 | TRBV19 | TRBD1 | TGTGCCAGTAGGGGACAGTCCTATGGCTACACCTTC | CASRGQSYGYTF
- | TRBJ1-6 | TRBV28 | - | TGTGCCAGCAGCTCCACAGTGAGGTACAATACCAAGAATTCACCCCTCCACTTT | CASSSTVRYNTKNSPLHF
- | TRBJ1-3 | TRBV9 | TRBD1 | TGTGCCAGCAGCGAGGGACAGGGGTTTGGAAACACCATATATTTT | CASSEGQGFGNTIYF
- | TRBJ1-5 | TRBV7-8 | - | TGTGCCAGCAGCTTAGAATTAGCGGGCAATAGCAATCAGCCCCAGCATTTT | CASSLELAGNSNQPQHF
- | TRBJ1-2 | TRBV6-5 | - | TGTGCCAGCAGTTCGAATCGACCACCCCTGGGCTATGGCTACACCTTC | CASSSNRPPLGYGYTF
- | TRBJ1-2 | TRBV2 | TRBD1 | TGTGCCAGCAATGCCGGACAGGGGAGCCTTAACTATGGCTACACCTTC | CASNAGQGSLNYGYTF
- | TRBJ1-1 | TRBV19 | - | TGTGCCAGTAGTATTGTGGCAGGGGCTGAAGCTTTCTTT | CASSIVAGAEAFF
- | TRBJ1-5 | TRBV7-8 | TRBD1 | TGTGCCAGCAGCTCCGGACAGGGAGGGAGTCAGCCCCAGCATTTT | CASSSGQGGSQPQHF
- | TRBJ1-2 | TRBV5-6 | TRBD1 | TGTGCCAGCAGCGTGGGTCCGGGACAGGGGTTAGCTAACTATGGCTACACCTTC | CASSVGPGQGLANYGYTF
- | TRBJ2-3 | TRBV14 | - | TGTGCCAGCAGCCAAGATCCCCCCGGGTGGGTTTCCGCAGATACGCAGTATTTT | CASSQDPPGWVSADTQYF
- | TRBJ2-1 | TRBV28 | - | TGTGCCAGTGCTCGTTGGGACAATGAGCAGTTCTTC | CASARWDNEQFF
few | TRBJ2-1 | TRBV5-1 | TRBD2 | TGCGCCAGCAGCTTGAGCGGGGGGGCCCATGAGCAGTTCTTC | CASSLSGGAHEQFF
once | TRBJ2-6 | TRBV28 | - | TGTGCCAGCAGACATATAACGGGTAGCTCTGGGGCCAACGTCCTGACTTTC | CASRHITGSSGANVLTF
- | TRBJ2-7 | TRBV29-1 | - | TGCAGCGTATGGGAACAGGGCTACTACGAGCAGTACTTC | CSVWEQGYYEQYF
once | TRBJ2-3 | TRBV19 | - | TGTGCCAGCGGACCCAGGGTGGGCCCTTCAGATACGCAGTATTTT | CASGPRVGPSDTQYF
- | TRBJ2-7 | TRBV7-9 | - | TGTGCCAGCAGCCGGGACACCTCCTACGAGCAGTACTTC | CASSRDTSYEQYF
- | TRBJ1-2 | TRBV9 | - | TGTGCCAGCAGCGTAGGTTTAACAGGGCTTCGTGGCTACACCTTC | CASSVGLTGLRGYTF
- | TRBJ1-5 | TRBV27 | - | TGTGCCAGCAGTTTATCGGTTTCCAGGGGACATCAGCCCCAGCATTTT | CASSLSVSRGHQPQHF